The T cell receptor beta chain under discussion was sequenced for a study of blood T cell repertoires in COVID-19. Turning to the study itself: Acute-phase and convalescent COVID-19 samples originated in the United States, Italy and Spain. T cells, B-cell-depleted T cells, or PBMCs provided the cDNA or gDNA that served as material.

The germline V gene encodes CDR1 MDHEN and CDR2 SYDVKM. The ends were cut back, 3 bases at V and 3 bases at J, with 9 bases in the middle. The length of the CDR3 is 13 residues. Produced via immunoSEQ multiplex PCR; TCRdb's table is partial and in-frame only. Altogether 70,000 to 95,000 clones are present, roughly 90% being singletons, with the ten largest covering approximately 2.6%. The sequenced sample was peripheral blood. The J gene is TRBJ2-7, the V gene TRBV28; D not resolved. This clonotype was sampled from a man aged 50-60 years with COVID-19, enrolled during active disease. This CDR3 is CASSFSSYYEQYF. CDR3 bases: TGTGCCAGCAGTTTCTCTTCCTACTACGAGCAGTACTTC.